This passage covers 19 T cell receptor beta chains from one sample sequenced in a study of radiation and T cells in renal cell carcinoma. Time point here: baseline pretreatment blood. Treatment denoted: 15 Gy SBRT to primary tumor, nephrectomy 4 weeks later. This table comes from immunoSEQ multiplex PCR, and its TCRdb copy is limited to in-frame clones, with some not included. The sample lists tens of thousands of clones; under 90% were seen once. Here the sequenced sample was blood, taken from a patient whose treatment included radiotherapy and nephrectomy. These receptors came from a man in his 60s with renal cell carcinoma.

This clone appeared a single time. The gene calls are TRBV19 and TRBJ1-1, with 8 bases identical to TRBD1. The CDR3 extends over 16 amino acids. J gave up 1 base and V 6 bases, and 10 bases lay outside the gene matches. Germline lookup yields CDR1 LNHDA and CDR2 SQIVND (reference sequence). CDR3 nucleotide sequence: TGTGCCAGTAGGGCCCGGACAGGGAGAACGAACACTGAAGCTTTCTTT. Translation: CASRARTGRTNTEAFF.

V is TRBV18 and J is TRBJ2-3, with 9 bases aligning to TRBD1. Per germline, CDR1 KGHSH and CDR2 LQKENI. The V segment lost 2 bases and the J segment 2 bases; nucleotides outside the gene matches: 2. The CDR3 extends over 15 amino acids. The CDR3 spells CASSPDRGNTDTQYF. Written as DNA, the CDR3 is TGTGCCAGCTCACCAGACAGGGGGAACACAGATACGCAGTATTTT.

The V call is TRBV7-2, the J call TRBJ2-7; D uncertain. Germline lookup yields CDR1 SGHTA and CDR2 FQGNSA. This CDR3 contains 13 residues. V was shortened by 5 bases and J by 1 base, with 9 bases between the two germline ends. In DNA form, the CDR3 reads TGTGCCAGCAGCCCCCTGGGTTCCTACGAGCAGTACTTC. It is translated as CASSPLGSYEQYF.

The gene calls are TRBV6-5 and TRBJ2-5; D gene unclear. From germline, CDR1 is MNHEY and CDR2 SVGAGI. V was clipped by 0 bases and J by 2 bases, with 10 bases between them. This CDR3 is built from 15 residues. The CDR3 is CASSYSGQVQETQYF. CDR3 coding DNA: TGTGCCAGCAGTTACTCAGGCCAAGTACAAGAGACCCAGTACTTC.

The rearrangement uses TRBV6-5 and TRBJ2-5; TRBD1 matches 9 bases. CDR1 MNHEY and CDR2 SVGAGI come from the germline V gene. The CDR3 is 14 residues long. The V segment lost 5 bases and the J segment 4 bases; nucleotides outside the gene matches: 5. CDR3 sequence (DNA): TGTGCCAGCAGTACTTTGGACAGGGGAGAGACCCAGTACTTC. It codes for CASSTLDRGETQYF.

The genes are TRBV6-1 and TRBJ2-6, with 7 bases matching TRBD2. Germline trimming cut 8 bases from V and 2 bases from J; bases unmatched to any gene: 0. In germline, CDR1 is MNHNS, CDR2 SASEGT. The CDR3 spans 13 residues. The DNA for the CDR3 is TGTGCCAGCGGGGGGGCTGGGGCCAACGTCCTGACTTTC. It codes for CASGGAGANVLTF.

The chain employs TRBV29-1 and TRBJ2-1; 8 nucleotides match TRBD2. The junction had 11 bases not matched to a gene; V was cut back by 8 bases and J by 5 bases. Per germline, CDR1 SQVTM and CDR2 ANQGSEA. The CDR3 is 14 amino acids. CDR3 sequence reads: CSHGRGVQDNEQFF. In DNA, the CDR3 is TGCAGCCACGGGCGGGGGGTCCAGGACAATGAGCAGTTCTTC.

The chain is built from TRBV12-5 and TRBJ2-2, with a tentative D call TRBD1 (6 bases). Deletions cut 2 bases from V and 7 bases from J, with 14 bases between. Per the germline V gene, CDR1 is LGHNT and CDR2 is FRNRAP. This CDR3 has 15 residues. CDR3 in amino acids: CASGLRQGQYGELFF. CDR3 DNA sequence: TGTGCTAGTGGTTTGAGGCAGGGGCAATACGGGGAGCTGTTTTTT.

The chain has TRBV7-9 and TRBJ2-1, with 10 bases lining up with TRBD2. After removal of 3 bases from V and 8 bases from J, the junction contained 7 bases not matched to a gene. This CDR3 has 15 amino acids. In germline, CDR1 is SEHNR, CDR2 FQNEAQ (reference sequence). CDR3 sequence reads: CASSFLAGVGDEQFF. Written as DNA, the CDR3 is TGTGCCAGCAGCTTTCTAGCGGGAGTAGGCGATGAGCAGTTCTTC.

This chain joins TRBV7-9 and TRBJ2-5, with TRBD2 identical over 14 bases. Trimming took 5 bases from V and 5 from J; bases not matched to a gene: 7. This CDR3 has 16 residues. CDR1 and CDR2 (germline): SEHNR, FQNEAQ (reference sequence). The CDR3 region is CASSVGTSGSMETQYF. CDR3 bases: TGTGCCAGCAGCGTCGGGACTAGCGGGAGTATGGAGACCCAGTACTTC.

V usage is TRBV6-1 and J usage is TRBJ2-3; a weak D match, TRBD2 (5 bases). There are 15 residues in the CDR3. Between the trimmed V and J ends, which lost 0 bases and 9 bases, there was a span of 16 bases. The germline gives CDR1 MNHNS, CDR2 SASEGT. CDR3 sequence (DNA): TGTGCCAGCAGTGAAGCGCTGAGGCCAGCGGACACGCAGTATTTT. It specifies CASSEALRPADTQYF.

The V and J genes are TRBV9 and TRBJ2-1, with TRBD2 matching 11 bases. Germline assignment: CDR1 SGDLS and CDR2 YYNGEE. V dropped 3 bases and J dropped 3; count of bases not matched to a gene: 14. The CDR3 runs to 19 residues. The chain's CDR3 is CASSAGEGLADIFYNEQFF. The CDR3, as DNA: TGTGCCAGCAGCGCTGGGGAGGGACTAGCGGACATCTTCTACAATGAGCAGTTCTTC.

The sample holds a few counts of this clone. The chain employs TRBV19 and TRBJ1-2; maybe TRBD1 (6 bases). Deletions cut 6 bases from V and 5 bases from J, with 13 bases between. CDR1 is LNHDA and CDR2 is SQIVND in the germline V gene (reference sequence). This CDR3 spans 13 amino acids. The CDR3: CASSPGAAYGYTF. In DNA, the CDR3 is TGTGCCAGTAGCCCGGGGGCAGCTTATGGCTACACCTTC.

The rearrangement joins TRBV18 to TRBJ1-2, with unresolved D. V was clipped by 4 bases and J by 4 bases, with 13 bases between them. The CDR3 runs to 14 residues. The germline V gene has CDR1 KGHSH and CDR2 LQKENI. The CDR3 is CASSLSGKAYGYTF. As DNA, the CDR3 is TGTGCCAGCTCACTCTCTGGCAAGGCCTATGGCTACACCTTC.

The V and J genes are TRBV5-1 and TRBJ1-1; D is uncertain. Trimming left V 0 bases short and J 1 base short, with 7 bases between. The CDR3 has 14 residues. Germline V gene data show CDR1 as SGHRS and CDR2 as YFSETQ. The CDR3 DNA is TGCGCCAGCAGCTTGGTTGTCGAGAACACTGAAGCTTTCTTT. It codes for CASSLVVENTEAFF.

This clone was counted a single time. The chain carries TRBV5-1 and TRBJ2-2; TRBD2 matches 13 bases. Germline CDR1 reads SGHRS; CDR2 reads YFSETQ. The junction had 4 bases not matched to a gene; V was cut back by 4 bases and J by 4 bases. The length of the CDR3 is 16 residues. The CDR3 DNA sequence: TGCGCCAGCAGCCGGACTAGCGGGAGCCCCACCGGGGAGCTGTTTTTT. It encodes CASSRTSGSPTGELFF.

V is TRBV9 and J is TRBJ2-7; 11 bases line up with TRBD2. Germline V lookup: CDR1 SGDLS, CDR2 YYNGEE. The V segment lost 0 bases and the J segment 2 bases; nucleotides outside the gene matches: 1. CDR3 size: 15 residues. The CDR3 nucleotides are TGTGCCAGCAGCGTAGGACTAGCGGGAACCTACGAGCAGTACTTC. Translation: CASSVGLAGTYEQYF.

The chain employs TRBV14 and TRBJ2-1; D unclear. V gave up 4 bases and J gave up 2 bases, with 12 bases separating them. The germline CDR1 and CDR2 sequences are SGHDN and FVKESK. This CDR3 spans 15 amino acids. The CDR3 nucleotides read TGTGCCAGCAGCCCTCCCTGGCCGGCCTACAATGAGCAGTTCTTC. Amino acids: CASSPPWPAYNEQFF.

The genes are TRBV27 and TRBJ2-7; D remains unclear. CDR1 is MNHEY and CDR2 is SMNVEV in the germline V gene (reference sequence). V shed 8 bases and J shed 0 bases, with 8 bases lying between them. The CDR3 length is 12 residues. The CDR3 loop is CASASASYEQYF. Here the CDR3 DNA reads TGTGCCAGCGCGTCGGCCTCCTACGAGCAGTACTTC.